This TCR beta chain emerged from a study of CXCR3-negative and CXCR3-positive naive CD8 T cells. Study-wide context: Cumulative TRB read yield was about 140 million, averaging about 1.5 +/- 0.3 million per library. Findings and limits, study-wide: Memory CD8+ cells had much lower diversity, and both naive subsets had comparably high diversity. Naive cells that were CXCR3-negative or CXCR3-positive used TRBV-TRBJ genes alike, while memory cells diverged. Cryopreservation partially lowered CXCR3 expression, so most assays used fresh PBMCs.

Per the germline V gene, CDR1 is MNHEY and CDR2 is SMNVEV (reference sequence). This CDR3 contains 14 residues. Carrying UMI labels, the TRB cDNA libraries were prepared through 5' RACE. TCRdb reprocessed the 5' RACE reads, with one entry per CDR3 protein and no DNA. Across about 45,000 distinct CDR3 sequences, the top ten clones capture approximately 11% of the sample. Comment on this clonotype: Its antigen remains unidentified.

This sequence was found in a human donor in good health. Some clones in this sample may be carry-over from other donors' samples. Sequencing input: memory CD8+ T cells from blood. This chain uses TRBV27 with TRBJ2-7; no DNA is available, so the TRBD1 call from TCRdb remains unchecked. The CDR3 region is CASRSLTGAGEQCF.